This TCR beta chain was recovered during a study of T-cell memory formation after mild COVID-19. Whole-study findings and limits: Those CD4+ clones that contracted were mainly in CM and EM (CD8+ ones in EMRA).

This clonotype occurred a few times. The antigen is not known. Trimming took 4 bases from V and 3 from J; bases not matched to a gene: 6. CDR3 length equals 15 residues. Germline assignment: CDR1 SGHKS and CDR2 YYEKEE (reference sequence). One entry per CDR3 protein results from TCRdb running MiXCR on the 5' RACE reads. The sample includes hundreds of thousands of distinct CDR3 sequences, around 20% of them seen just once. The V and J genes are TRBV5-5 and TRBJ2-7, with 11 nucleotides matching TRBD1. The sequence came from an adult woman who had mild COVID-19 (a few samples of this study predate the infection). Cell type and time point are not known. Sequenced: PBMCs or a T cell subset sorted from them (not recorded which). The CDR3 here is CASSIGQGAVYEQYF. Written as DNA, the CDR3 is TGTGCCAGCAGCATAGGACAGGGGGCTGTCTACGAGCAGTACTTC.